This T cell receptor (beta chain) was documented in a study of early T cells in non-severe SARS-CoV-2 infection. TCRdb recomputed calls from the 5' RACE reads with MiXCR, one row per CDR3 protein. The sample has tens of thousands of distinct CDR3 sequences; roughly a tenth are singletons. CDR1 SGHVS and CDR2 FQNEAQ come from the germline V gene. V lost 5 bases, J lost 0 bases, and 9 bases stayed unmatched. CDR3 length: 18 amino acids. This clonotype appeared many times. The TCR comes from an adult who was a healthcare worker with PCR-confirmed SARS-CoV-2 infection or an uninfected control (not recorded which). This chain uses TRBV7-8 with TRBJ2-6; 8 bases fit TRBD2. Source: whole blood, taken at baseline. The CDR3 reads CASSPVGLDFSGANVLTF. In DNA, the CDR3 is TGTGCCAGCAGCCCCGTGGGACTAGACTTCTCTGGGGCCAACGTCCTGACTTTC.